This T cell receptor (beta chain) was obtained from a study of blood T cells in healthy people across ages. The table lists this clonotype with a few counts. Primers used in a second PCR of roughly 6 to 11 cycles were a sample-barcoded 5' primer and a J-beta primer mix. TCRdb re-called the 5' RACE reads with MiXCR, one entry per CDR3 protein. This repertoire shows about 1.1 million distinct CDR3 sequences, roughly two fifths found once; its top ten account for roughly 13%. The germline CDR1 and CDR2 sequences are SQVTM and ANQGSEA. Trimming took 6 bases from V and 4 from J, leaving 16 bases between them. This CDR3 is 13 amino acids long.

The receptor was derived from a man younger than 35 in good health. The gene calls are TRBV29-1 and TRBJ2-7; D not certain. Sequenced input: blood. CDR3 protein: CSVAHPGAYEQYF. The CDR3 nucleotides are TGCAGCGTGGCACACCCGGGTGCGTACGAGCAGTACTTC.